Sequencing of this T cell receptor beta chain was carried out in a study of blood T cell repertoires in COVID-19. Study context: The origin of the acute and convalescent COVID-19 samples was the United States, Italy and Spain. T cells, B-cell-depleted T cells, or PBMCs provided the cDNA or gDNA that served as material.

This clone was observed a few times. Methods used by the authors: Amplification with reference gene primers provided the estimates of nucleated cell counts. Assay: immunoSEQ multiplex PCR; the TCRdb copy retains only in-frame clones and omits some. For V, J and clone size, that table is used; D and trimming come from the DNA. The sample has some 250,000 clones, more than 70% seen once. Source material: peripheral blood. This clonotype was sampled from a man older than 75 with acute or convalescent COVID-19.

CDR3 in DNA: TGCGCCAGCAGCTTGGCCTTGGGAGGGTTGAACACTGAAGCTTTCTTT. Translating it yields CASSLALGGLNTEAFF. The rearrangement links TRBV5-1 to TRBJ1-1; D is undetermined. Germline loops: CDR1 SGHRS, CDR2 YFSETQ. The CDR3 runs 16 residues. V was cut by 0 bases and J by 0 bases, with 12 bases left in between.